Sequencing of this T cell receptor beta chain was carried out in a study of shared clonotypes between healthy human individuals. Whole-study results and caveats: Incompleteness in sorted-subset sequencing, despite large depth, was shown by rarefaction.

In replicate PCRs of sorted subsets, about 200 ng DNA, about 30,000 T cell genomes, was used. Sequencing was performed with immunoSEQ multiplex PCR; in TCRdb, only in-frame clones are kept and a portion is missing. Here the sample spans some 2.1 million clones, around 96% being singletons. As concerns this clone: Its target is not known.

CDR3 length: 14 residues. Germline values: CDR1 SEHNR, CDR2 FQNEAQ (reference sequence). Positive CCR7 selection of CD45RO-negative cells yielded the naive CD8 cells, and terminally differentiated effector memory CD45RA+ cells were excluded. The study enrolled healthy HIV-negative adults without recent acute infections or vaccinations as donors. The sequenced sample was naive CD8+ T cells sorted from blood. This TCR was recovered from a man between 18 and 29 years old in good health. The V call is TRBV7-9, the J call TRBJ2-5, with TRBD1 identical over 9 bases. Matching the DNA end better, TRBJ2-7 makes the J call doubtful. Written as DNA, the CDR3 is TGTGCCAGCAGCCCGGGACAGGGTTACTACGAGCAGTACTTC. Amino acids: CASSPGQGYYEQYF.